These 22 T cell receptor beta chains originate from one sample sequenced in a study of CD8+ T cells in alopecia areata. Noted treatment: oral pan-JAK inhibitor, 5-10 mg twice daily. Sequencing used cDNA as its template, made by extracting RNA and reverse transcribing it. Sequenced by immunoSEQ multiplex PCR; TCRdb stores in-frame clones only, minus some. The sample yields fewer than 150,000 clones, 50% to 65% seen once. The material sequenced was CD4+ T cells sorted from blood, taken at week 24, from a patient treated with tofacitinib. Receptor source: a human donor with alopecia areata.

This clone was observed a few times. The chain couples TRBV18 to TRBJ2-5, with a weak D call TRBD1 (6 bases). V lost 4 bases and J lost 7, with 22 bases in between. Germline V gene data show CDR1 as KGHSH and CDR2 as LQKENI. The CDR3 has 16 residues. Written as DNA, the CDR3 is TGTGCCAGCTCACTCCTTGCCTGGCGACAGACAGGGACCCAGTACTTC. Its translation: CASSLLAWRQTGTQYF.

This rearrangement joins TRBV7-9 to TRBJ1-6; a possible D gene is TRBD1 (5 bases). V shed 2 bases and J shed 10 bases, with 12 bases lying between them. Germline-derived CDR1 and CDR2 are SEHNR and FQNEAQ (reference sequence). CDR3 size: 14 residues. CDR3 residues: CASSLTRDGSPLHF. DNA of the CDR3: TGTGCCAGCAGCTTAACTCGGGACGGGTCACCCCTCCACTTT. The whole variable domain, filled in from reference TRBV7-9 and TRBJ1-6, reads DTGVSQNPRHKITKRGQNVTFRCDPISEHNRLYWYRQTLGQGPEFLTYFQNEAQLEKSRLLSDRFSAERPKGSFSTLEIQRTEQGDSAMYLCASSLTRDGSPLHFGNGTRLTVT.

This clone was found a few times. The DNA of the CDR3 is TGTGCCACCAGCACGACGACAGGAAAAGCTTTCTTT. This encodes CATSTTTGKAFF. The V call is TRBV15, the J call TRBJ1-1, with D perhaps TRBD1 (6 bases). The CDR3 loop spans 12 amino acids. Germline CDR1 is LNHNV and CDR2 is YYDKDF (reference sequence). The ends were cut back, 4 bases at V and 9 bases at J, with 12 bases in the middle.

J is TRBJ1-2 and V is TRBV5-4; D is undetermined. V dropped 0 bases and J dropped 4 bases, with 13 bases sitting between them. The CDR3 runs to 15 residues. Germline loops: CDR1 SGHNT, CDR2 YYREEE (reference sequence). The CDR3 DNA sequence: TGTGCCAGCAGCTTGGATTACGGCAGGCTCTATGGCTACACCTTC. It translates to CASSLDYGRLYGYTF.

The J gene is TRBJ1-1, the V gene TRBV30, with D perhaps matching TRBD1 (5 bases). V was shortened by 2 bases and J by 4 bases, with 14 bases between the two germline ends. There are 14 residues in the CDR3. CDR1 is GTSNPN, CDR2 SVGIG, per germline (reference sequence). The CDR3 DNA follows: TGTGCCTGGAGTTCTCTTCGGGGCCGCACTGAAGCTTTCTTT. It yields the protein CAWSSLRGRTEAFF.

V is TRBV4-3 and J is TRBJ2-7; 7 bases line up with TRBD1. Germline V gives CDR1 LGHNA, CDR2 YSLEER. J lost 8 bases, V lost 0 bases, and 10 bases had no gene match. CDR3 length: 15 amino acids. In DNA form, the CDR3 reads TGCGCCAGCAGCCAAGATGGAAACAGGGGAAGAAAGCAGTACTTC. It codes for CASSQDGNRGRKQYF.

This clone showed up just once. The chain is built from TRBV7-2 and TRBJ2-3; D may be TRBD2 (6 bases). Germline assignment: CDR1 SGHTA and CDR2 FQGNSA. The CDR3 loop spans 17 amino acids. Trimming pared 0 bases from V and 0 bases from J, leaving 13 bases between. The CDR3 reads CASSLAQAGFSTDTQYF. The DNA for the CDR3 is TGTGCCAGCAGCTTAGCGCAGGCGGGGTTTAGCACAGATACGCAGTATTTT. Filled out from reference TRBV7-2 and TRBJ2-3, the complete variable domain reads GAGVSQSPSNKVTEKGKDVELRCDPISGHTALYWYRQSLGQGLEFLIYFQGNSAPDKSGLPSDRFSAERTGGSVSTLTIQRTQQEDSAVYLCASSLAQAGFSTDTQYFGPGTRLTVL.

This clone was found a few times. This chain links TRBV7-3 with TRBJ1-3; TRBD1 matches at 8 bases. Trimming took 2 bases from V and 4 from J; bases not matched to a gene: 4. CDR3 length: 15 residues. The germline V gene has CDR1 SGHTA and CDR2 FQGTGA. CDR3 nucleotides: TGTGCCAGCAGCTTAGCAGGGGGCCAAGGAAACACCATATATTTT. This translates into CASSLAGGQGNTIYF.

This chain connects TRBV2 to TRBJ2-6, with D hard to call. V was shortened by 7 bases and J by 0 bases, with 4 bases between the two germline ends. CDR1 SNHLY and CDR2 FYNNEI come from the germline V gene. The CDR3 is 13 residues long. The CDR3 loop reads CASTSSGANVLTF. The CDR3 coding sequence is TGTGCCAGCACAAGCTCTGGGGCCAACGTCCTGACTTTC.

Concerning this clone: This likely comes from a read error, as the CDR3 has no conserved phenylalanine or tryptophan at its end. The J gene is TRBJ2-7, the V gene TRBV25-1; 8 nucleotides line up with TRBD2. The junction had 8 bases not matched to a gene; V was cut back by 8 bases and J by 2 bases. Germline-derived CDR1 and CDR2 are MGHDK and SYGVNS. This CDR3 contains 14 residues. CDR3 nucleotides: TGTGCCAGCGCCCCGGGAGGGCGGGCCTACGAGCAGTACTCC. It yields the protein CASAPGGRAYEQYS.

The rearrangement uses TRBV18 and TRBJ1-6; 9 bases are shared with TRBD1. Trimming cost V 5 bases and J 7 bases; bases outside gene matches: 6. From germline, CDR1 is KGHSH and CDR2 LQKENI. The CDR3 is made up of 15 amino acids. The CDR3 DNA follows: TGTGCCAGCTCAGGATGGACAGGGGAAAATTCACCCCTCCACTTT. Protein: CASSGWTGENSPLHF.

This chain joins TRBV29-1 and TRBJ2-5; D remains unclear. The CDR3 loop spans 12 amino acids. V gave up 4 bases and J gave up 0 bases, with 6 bases separating them. Germline lookup yields CDR1 SQVTM and CDR2 ANQGSEA. The CDR3 bases are TGCAGCGTTGGGACGTACCAAGAGACCCAGTACTTC. Its translation: CSVGTYQETQYF. Full variable domain (remainder filled in from reference TRBV29-1 and TRBJ2-5): SAVISQKPSRDICQRGTSLTIQCQVDSQVTMMFWYRQQPGQSLTLIATANQGSEATYESGFVIDKFPISRPNLTFSTLTVSNMSPEDSSIYLCSVGTYQETQYFGPGTRLLVL.

V is TRBV30 and J is TRBJ1-6; D ambiguous. This CDR3 is 16 amino acids long. Trimming cost V 0 bases and J 7 bases, with 16 bases left between them. Germline CDR1 reads GTSNPN; CDR2 reads SVGIG (reference sequence). CDR3 nucleotide sequence: TGTGCCTGGAGTGTCGGTCGCGAAGCGGTAAATTCACCCCTCCACTTT. Translating it yields CAWSVGREAVNSPLHF.

J is TRBJ1-2 and V is TRBV11-2; 7 positions match TRBD1. V lost 1 base to trimming and J lost 7 bases; unmatched junction nucleotides: 3. Germline V gives CDR1 SGHAT, CDR2 FQNNGV. CDR3 length equals 13 residues. The CDR3, as DNA: TGTGCCAGCAGCTTAGGACAGGGCGGTGGCTACACCTTC. It yields the protein CASSLGQGGGYTF. Complete variable domain (other parts from reference TRBV11-2 and TRBJ1-2): EAGVAQSPRYKIIEKRQSVAFWCNPISGHATLYWYQQILGQGPKLLIQFQNNGVVDDSQLPKDRFSAERLKGVDSTLKIQPAKLEDSAVYLCASSLGQGGGYTFGSGTRLTVV.

The chain couples TRBV5-4 to TRBJ2-5; a possible D gene is TRBD1 (6 bases). Trimming took 2 bases from V and 10 from J, leaving 12 bases between them. Germline V lookup: CDR1 SGHNT, CDR2 YYREEE (reference sequence). The CDR3 covers 12 residues. CDR3 sequence: CASSLQGWGQYF. The CDR3, as DNA: TGTGCCAGCAGCTTACAGGGTTGGGGCCAGTACTTC.

CDR3 amino acids: CAWSPGTGVEKLFF. In DNA form, the CDR3 reads TGTGCCTGGAGTCCCGGGACAGGGGTTGAAAAACTGTTTTTT. This sequence joins TRBV30 and TRBJ1-4; TRBD1 aligns across 10 bases. In germline, CDR1 is GTSNPN, CDR2 SVGIG (reference sequence). The V and J ends lost 2 bases and 7 bases, in that order; junction bases with no gene match: 4. This CDR3 region has 14 residues.

This clone was seen only a few times. The chain employs TRBV29-1 and TRBJ2-5; 13 bases line up with TRBD2. CDR1 is SQVTM, CDR2 ANQGSEA, per germline. The CDR3 covers 16 residues. V was pared by 5 bases and J by 4 bases, with 10 bases of the junction left unmatched. CDR3 nucleotides: TGCAGCGTTACTAGCGGGGGGGCCTGGAGGGGAGAGACCCAGTACTTC. This translates into CSVTSGGAWRGETQYF.

This clone appeared a few times. The chain couples TRBV5-1 to TRBJ2-1; no reliable D call. The CDR3 runs to 16 residues. V lost 0 bases and J 0 bases, leaving 10 bases between the germline ends. CDR1 SGHRS and CDR2 YFSETQ come from the germline V gene. Written as DNA, the CDR3 is TGCGCCAGCAGCTTGGAATTGGCTAGCTCCTACAATGAGCAGTTCTTC. This sequence encodes CASSLELASSYNEQFF.

This clone was seen a handful of times. Distinct nucleotide sequences in the sample also encode this CDR3. The chain links TRBV29-1 to TRBJ1-1; 7 bases match TRBD1. Germline values: CDR1 SQVTM, CDR2 ANQGSEA. V trimming: 6 bases; J trimming: 0 bases; junction bases outside the gene matches: 1. This CDR3 spans 12 amino acids. Here the CDR3 DNA reads TGCAGCGTACAGGGGATGAACACTGAAGCTTTCTTT. Its translation is CSVQGMNTEAFF.

V and J are TRBV10-3 and TRBJ2-5, with 7 positions matching TRBD2. Trimming took 3 bases from V and 1 from J; bases not matched to a gene: 5. The CDR3 totals 15 residues. CDR1 ENHRY and CDR2 SYGVKD come from the germline V gene. This CDR3 reads CAISDVSSGQETQYF. The CDR3 DNA sequence: TGTGCCATCAGTGATGTGTCTAGCGGCCAAGAGACCCAGTACTTC.

The chain is built from TRBV30 and TRBJ1-5; 9 positions match TRBD1. J gave up 4 bases and V 5 bases, and 3 bases lay outside the gene matches. This CDR3 has 13 amino acids. CDR1 and CDR2 from the germline V gene are GTSNPN and SVGIG (reference sequence). The CDR3 region is CAWQGQGNQPQHF. DNA for the CDR3: TGTGCCTGGCAGGGACAGGGTAATCAGCCCCAGCATTTT.

The chain couples TRBV9 to TRBJ2-5, with D tentatively TRBD2 (5 bases). Germline CDR1 reads SGDLS; CDR2 reads YYNGEE. The CDR3 is 12 amino acids. V lost 4 bases and J lost 4, with 8 bases in between. The CDR3 DNA reads TGTGCCAGCAGCCGCGCGGGAGAGACCCAGTACTTC. Translation gives CASSRAGETQYF.